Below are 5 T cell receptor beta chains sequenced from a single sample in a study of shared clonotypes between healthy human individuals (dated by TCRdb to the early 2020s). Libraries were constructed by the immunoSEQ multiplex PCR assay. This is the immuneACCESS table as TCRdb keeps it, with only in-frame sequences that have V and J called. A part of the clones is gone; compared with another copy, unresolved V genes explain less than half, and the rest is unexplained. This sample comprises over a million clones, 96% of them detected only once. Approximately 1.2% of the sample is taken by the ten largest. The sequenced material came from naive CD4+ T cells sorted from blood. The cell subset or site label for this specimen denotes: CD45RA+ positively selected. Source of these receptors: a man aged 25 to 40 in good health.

DNA for the CDR3: TGTGCCAGCAGCTTGCCGGATAGGGGGGGCTACGAGCAGTACTTC. It specifies CASSLPDRGGYEQYF. The V gene is TRBV5-4, the J gene TRBJ2-7; TRBD2 is a possible D gene (7 bases). CDR1 and CDR2 from the germline V gene are SGHNT and YYREEE (reference sequence). V was clipped by 1 base and J by 3 bases, with 14 bases between them. This CDR3 region has 15 residues.

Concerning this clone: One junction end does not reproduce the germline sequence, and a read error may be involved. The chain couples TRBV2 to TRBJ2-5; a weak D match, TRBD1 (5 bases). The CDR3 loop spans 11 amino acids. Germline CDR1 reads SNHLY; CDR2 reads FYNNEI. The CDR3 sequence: CAGRAVKTQYF. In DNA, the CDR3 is TGTGCCGGCAGGGCAGTAAAGACCCAGTACTTC.

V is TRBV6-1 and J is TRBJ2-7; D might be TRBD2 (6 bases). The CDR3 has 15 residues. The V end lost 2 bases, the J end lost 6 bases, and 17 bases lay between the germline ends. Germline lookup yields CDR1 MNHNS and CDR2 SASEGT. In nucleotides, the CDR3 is TGTGCCAGCAGTGAACGTACGGGAGCGCGGAGCGAGCAGTACTTC. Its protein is CASSERTGARSEQYF.

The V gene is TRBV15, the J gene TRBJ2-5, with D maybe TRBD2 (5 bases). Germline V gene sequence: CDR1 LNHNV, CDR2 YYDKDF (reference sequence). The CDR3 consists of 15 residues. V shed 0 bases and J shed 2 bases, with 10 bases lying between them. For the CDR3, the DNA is TGTGCCACCAGCAGAGATCCCACGGGGCAAGAGACCCAGTACTTC. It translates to CATSRDPTGQETQYF.

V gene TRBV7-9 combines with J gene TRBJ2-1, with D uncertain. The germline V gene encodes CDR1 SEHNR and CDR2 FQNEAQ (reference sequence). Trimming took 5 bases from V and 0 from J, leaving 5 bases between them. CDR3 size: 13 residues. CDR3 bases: TGTGCCAGCAGCAAGGGCTCCTACAATGAGCAGTTCTTC. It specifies CASSKGSYNEQFF.